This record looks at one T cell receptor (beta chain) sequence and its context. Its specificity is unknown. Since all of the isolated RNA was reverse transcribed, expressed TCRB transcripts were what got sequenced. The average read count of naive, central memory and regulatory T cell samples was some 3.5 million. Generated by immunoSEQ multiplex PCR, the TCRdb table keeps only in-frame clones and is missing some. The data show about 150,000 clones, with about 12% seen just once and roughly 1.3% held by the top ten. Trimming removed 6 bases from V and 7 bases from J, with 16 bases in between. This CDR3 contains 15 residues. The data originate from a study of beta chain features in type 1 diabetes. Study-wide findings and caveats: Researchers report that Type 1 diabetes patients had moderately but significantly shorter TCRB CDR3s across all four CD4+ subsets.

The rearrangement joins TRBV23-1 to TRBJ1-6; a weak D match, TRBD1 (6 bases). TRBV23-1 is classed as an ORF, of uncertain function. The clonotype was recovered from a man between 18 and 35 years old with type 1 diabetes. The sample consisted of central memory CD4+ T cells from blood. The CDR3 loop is CASRKLTGLNSPLHF. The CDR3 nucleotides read TGCGCCAGCAGGAAACTTACAGGGCTCAATTCACCCCTCCACTTT.